These 3 T cell receptor beta chains came from one sample sequenced in a study of radiotherapy plus CTLA-4 blockade in lung cancer. Generated by immunoSEQ multiplex PCR, the TCRdb table keeps only in-frame clones and is missing some. The repertoire holds tens of thousands of clones, with around 87% as singletons. The source was peripheral blood, collected from a patient treated with radiotherapy plus ipilimumab. The receptors stem from a human donor with non-small cell lung cancer that progressed on radiotherapy plus ipilimumab.

This chain uses TRBV28 with TRBJ1-5; possibly TRBD1 for D (5 bases). Per germline, CDR1 MDHEN and CDR2 SYDVKM. The ends were cut back, 6 bases at V and 7 bases at J, with 19 bases in the middle. The CDR3 contains 15 residues. The CDR3 sequence: CASRDVSTWGQPQHF. CDR3 in DNA: TGTGCCAGCAGGGATGTAAGTACGTGGGGCCAGCCCCAGCATTTT. The variable domain in full, completed from reference TRBV28 and TRBJ1-5, reads DVKVTQSSRYLVKRTGEKVFLECVQDMDHENMFWYRQDPGLGLRLIYFSYDVKMKEKGDIPEGYSVSREKKERFSLILESASTNQTSMYLCASRDVSTWGQPQHFGDGTRLSIL.

The table lists this clone with a few counts. The CDR3 protein is CVAGNTIYF. CDR3 nucleotide sequence: TGTGTCGCTGGAAACACCATATATTTT. V is TRBV4-2 and J is TRBJ1-3, with unresolved D. This CDR3 is 9 amino acids long. Germline V lookup: CDR1 LGHNA, CDR2 YNFKEQ.

This clone was seen a single time. This chain links TRBV12-5 with TRBJ1-1; no definite D call. The germline V gene has CDR1 LGHNT and CDR2 FRNRAP. This CDR3 has 13 amino acids. Trimming took 4 bases from V and 7 from J, leaving 13 bases between them. CDR3 nucleotide sequence: TGTGCTAGTGGTTCAAGAATCGGTGGTGAAGCTTTCTTT. This codes for CASGSRIGGEAFF.